The present T cell receptor beta chain was sequenced within a study of T cell responses to AZD1222 COVID-19 vaccine. TCRdb keeps only in-frame clones here, not all; method: immunoSEQ multiplex PCR. The repertoire holds over 100,000 clones, approximately 91% seen once, with around 1% in the top ten. The germline gives CDR1 MDHEN, CDR2 SYDVKM. V dropped 10 bases and J dropped 4 bases, with 20 bases sitting between them. The CDR3 is 15 amino acids. Points on this clone: Its matching antigen is unknown.

Study-level findings and limits: Spike as a whole was targeted by vaccine-associated CD4 TCRs, dominant at 160-218 and 743-854.

This TCR was recovered from an adult who received the AZD1222 COVID-19 vaccine. The sample here was peripheral blood, taken 28 days after the second AZD1222 dose. This chain joins TRBV28 and TRBJ1-5, with D tentatively TRBD1 (6 bases). As DNA, the CDR3 is TGTGCCACCAAGTTTTGGGGGGACAAAAATCAGCCCCAGCATTTT. Translating it yields CATKFWGDKNQPQHF.